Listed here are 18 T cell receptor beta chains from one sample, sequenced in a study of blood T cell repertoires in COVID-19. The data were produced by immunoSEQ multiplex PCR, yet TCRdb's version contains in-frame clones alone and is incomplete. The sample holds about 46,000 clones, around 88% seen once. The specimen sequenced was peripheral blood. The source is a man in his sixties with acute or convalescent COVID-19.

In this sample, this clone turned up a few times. CDR3 bases: TGCGCCAGCAGCCTCGGGACTTGGGATAATTCACCCCTCCACTTT. It specifies CASSLGTWDNSPLHF. This chain connects TRBV4-3 to TRBJ1-6, with D possibly TRBD1 on 5 matching bases. This CDR3 region has 15 residues. V was pared by 4 bases and J by 5 bases, with 12 bases between. Germline-derived CDR1 and CDR2 are LGHNA and YSLEER.

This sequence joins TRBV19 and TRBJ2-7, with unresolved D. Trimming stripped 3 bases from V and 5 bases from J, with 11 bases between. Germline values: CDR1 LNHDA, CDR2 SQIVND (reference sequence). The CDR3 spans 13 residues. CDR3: CASSIVVSHEQYF. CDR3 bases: TGTGCCAGTAGTATCGTCGTAAGCCACGAGCAGTACTTC.

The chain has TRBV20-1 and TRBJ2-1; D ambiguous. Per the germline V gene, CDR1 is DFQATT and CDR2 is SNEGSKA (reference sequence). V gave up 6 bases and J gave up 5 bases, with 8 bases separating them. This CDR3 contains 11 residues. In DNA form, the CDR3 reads TGCAGTGCCAGTTCTAACAATGAGCAGTTCTTC. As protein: CSASSNNEQFF.

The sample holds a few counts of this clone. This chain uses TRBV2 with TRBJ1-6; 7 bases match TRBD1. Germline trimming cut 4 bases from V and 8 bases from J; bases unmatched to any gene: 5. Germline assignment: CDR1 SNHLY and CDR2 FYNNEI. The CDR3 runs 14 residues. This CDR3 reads CASSVRQGYSPLHF. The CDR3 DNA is TGTGCCAGCAGTGTTCGACAGGGATATTCACCCCTCCACTTT.

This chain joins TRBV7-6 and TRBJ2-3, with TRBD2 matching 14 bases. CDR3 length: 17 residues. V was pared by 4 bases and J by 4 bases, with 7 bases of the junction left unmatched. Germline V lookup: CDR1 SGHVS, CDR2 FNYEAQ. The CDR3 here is CASSSGTSGSLADTQYF. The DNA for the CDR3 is TGTGCCAGCAGCTCCGGGACTAGCGGGAGCCTGGCAGATACGCAGTATTTT.

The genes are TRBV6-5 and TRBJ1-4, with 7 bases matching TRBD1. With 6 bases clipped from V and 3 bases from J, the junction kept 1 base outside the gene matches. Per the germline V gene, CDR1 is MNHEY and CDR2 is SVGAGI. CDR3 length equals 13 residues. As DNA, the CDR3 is TGTGCCAGCAGGGGACAGCCTAATGAAAAACTGTTTTTT. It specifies CASRGQPNEKLFF.

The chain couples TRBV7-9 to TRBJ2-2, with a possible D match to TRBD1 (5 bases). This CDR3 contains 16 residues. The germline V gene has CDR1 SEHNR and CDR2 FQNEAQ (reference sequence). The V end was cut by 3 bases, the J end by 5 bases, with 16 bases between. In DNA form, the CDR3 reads TGTGCCAGCAGCTTGAGTTGGTTGCAGGGTACCGGGGAGCTGTTTTTT. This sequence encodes CASSLSWLQGTGELFF. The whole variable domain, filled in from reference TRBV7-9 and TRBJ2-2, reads DTGVSQNPRHKITKRGQNVTFRCDPISEHNRLYWYRQTLGQGPEFLTYFQNEAQLEKSRLLSDRFSAERPKGSFSTLEIQRTEQGDSAMYLCASSLSWLQGTGELFFGEGSRLTVL.

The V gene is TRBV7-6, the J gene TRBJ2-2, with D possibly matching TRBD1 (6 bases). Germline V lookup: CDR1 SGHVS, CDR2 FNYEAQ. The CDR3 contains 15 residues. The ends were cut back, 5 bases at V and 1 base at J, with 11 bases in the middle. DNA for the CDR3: TGTGCCAGCAGCGGAGCACAGGGGAACACCGGGGAGCTGTTTTTT. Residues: CASSGAQGNTGELFF.

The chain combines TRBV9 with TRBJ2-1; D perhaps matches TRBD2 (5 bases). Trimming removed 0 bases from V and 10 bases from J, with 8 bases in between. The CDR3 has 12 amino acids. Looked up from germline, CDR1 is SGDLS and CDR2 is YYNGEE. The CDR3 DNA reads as TGTGCCAGCAGCGTAGGAGAGGGAGAGCAGTTCTTC. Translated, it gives CASSVGEGEQFF.

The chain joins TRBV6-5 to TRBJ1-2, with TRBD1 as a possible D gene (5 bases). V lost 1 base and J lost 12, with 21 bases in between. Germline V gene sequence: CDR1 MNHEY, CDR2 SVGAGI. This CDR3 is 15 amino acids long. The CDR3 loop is CASSYYSGGSELHTF. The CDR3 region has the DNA TGTGCCAGCAGTTACTATTCGGGGGGATCGGAACTGCACACCTTC.

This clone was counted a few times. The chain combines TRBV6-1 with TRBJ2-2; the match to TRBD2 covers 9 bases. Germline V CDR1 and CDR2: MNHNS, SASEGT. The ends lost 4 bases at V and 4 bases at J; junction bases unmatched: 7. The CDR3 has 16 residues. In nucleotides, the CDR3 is TGTGCCAGCAGTGTCATAGCGGGAGAAGGCACCGGGGAGCTGTTTTTT. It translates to CASSVIAGEGTGELFF.

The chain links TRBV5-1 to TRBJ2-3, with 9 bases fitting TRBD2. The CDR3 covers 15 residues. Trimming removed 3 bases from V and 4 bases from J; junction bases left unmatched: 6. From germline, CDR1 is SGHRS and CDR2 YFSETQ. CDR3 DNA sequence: TGCGCCAGCAGCTATTCTAGCGGGGACGCAGATACGCAGTATTTT. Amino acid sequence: CASSYSSGDADTQYF. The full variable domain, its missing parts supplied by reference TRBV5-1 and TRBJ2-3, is KAGVTQTPRYLIKTRGQQVTLSCSPISGHRSVSWYQQTPGQGLQFLFEYFSETQRNKGNFPGRFSGRQFSNSRSEMNVSTLELGDSALYLCASSYSSGDADTQYFGPGTRLTVL.

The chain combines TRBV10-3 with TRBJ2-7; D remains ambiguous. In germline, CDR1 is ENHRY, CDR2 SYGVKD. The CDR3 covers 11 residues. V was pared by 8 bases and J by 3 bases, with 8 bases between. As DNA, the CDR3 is TGTGCCATCGGTAGATTCTACGAGCAGTACTTC. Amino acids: CAIGRFYEQYF.

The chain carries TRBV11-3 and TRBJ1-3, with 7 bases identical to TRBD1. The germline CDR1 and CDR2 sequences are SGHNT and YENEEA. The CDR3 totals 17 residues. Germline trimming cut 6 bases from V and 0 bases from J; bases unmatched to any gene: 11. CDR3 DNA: TGTGCCAGCAGTTTCGGCAGGGGGAAGCTCTCTGGAAACACCATATATTTT. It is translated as CASSFGRGKLSGNTIYF.

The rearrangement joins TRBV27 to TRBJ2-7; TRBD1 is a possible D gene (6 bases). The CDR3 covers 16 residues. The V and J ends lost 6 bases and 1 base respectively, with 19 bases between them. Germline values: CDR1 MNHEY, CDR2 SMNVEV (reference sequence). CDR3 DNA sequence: TGTGCCAGCAGCTCGGGGTACAATAGGGGGTCCTACGAGCAGTACTTC. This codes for CASSSGYNRGSYEQYF.

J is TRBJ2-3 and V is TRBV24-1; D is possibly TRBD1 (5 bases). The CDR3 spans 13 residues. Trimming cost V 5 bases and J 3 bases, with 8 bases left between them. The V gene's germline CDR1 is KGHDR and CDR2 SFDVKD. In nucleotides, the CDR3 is TGTGCCACCAGTGGAGCAGGGACAGATACGCAGTATTTT. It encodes CATSGAGTDTQYF.

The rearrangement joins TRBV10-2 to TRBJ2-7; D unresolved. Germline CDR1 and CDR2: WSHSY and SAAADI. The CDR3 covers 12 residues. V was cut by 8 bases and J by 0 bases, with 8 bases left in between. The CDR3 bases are TGCGCCAGCGGTTTGAGCTCCTACGAGCAGTACTTC. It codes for CASGLSSYEQYF.

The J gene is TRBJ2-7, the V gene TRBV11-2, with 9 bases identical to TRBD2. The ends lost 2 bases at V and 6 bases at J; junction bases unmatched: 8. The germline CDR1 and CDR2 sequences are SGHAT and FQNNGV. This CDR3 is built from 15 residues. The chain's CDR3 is CASSLSGGLSSEQYF. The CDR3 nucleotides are TGTGCCAGCAGCTTAAGCGGGGGGCTGAGTAGCGAGCAGTACTTC.